The clone carrying this T cell receptor beta chain was recorded only once. The data stem from a study of blood T cell repertoires in COVID-19. Overall study: Specimens from acute and convalescent COVID-19 originated in the United States, Italy and Spain. In each case, the material was cDNA or gDNA derived from T cells, B-cell-depleted T cells, or PBMCs.

Original data processing: Amplification of reference gene primers provided the estimated nucleated cell counts. Sequencing used immunoSEQ multiplex PCR; TCRdb keeps in-frame clones, though not all of them. The V and J calls and the clone size are those of that table, but D and trimming were determined from the DNA. The sample lists 200,000 to 250,000 clones; approximately 82% were seen once. Germline V gene lookup returns CDR1 SGHRS and CDR2 YFSETQ. This CDR3 has 16 amino acids. Unmatched junction bases numbered 9, after V lost 4 bases and J lost 2 bases. The source of this sequence is an elderly woman with active or convalescent COVID-19. The sequenced sample consisted of peripheral blood. The V and J genes are TRBV5-1 and TRBJ2-1; 7 bases match TRBD2. The CDR3 coding sequence is TGCGCCAGCAGCCCTGGACTAGACCGACCCTACAATGAGCAGTTCTTC. The encoded protein is CASSPGLDRPYNEQFF. Supplemented by reference TRBV5-1 and TRBJ2-1, the full variable domain reads KAGVTQTPRYLIKTRGQQVTLSCSPISGHRSVSWYQQTPGQGLQFLFEYFSETQRNKGNFPGRFSGRQFSNSRSEMNVSTLELGDSALYLCASSPGLDRPYNEQFFGPGTRLTVL.